The text below deals with one T cell receptor (beta chain). Its antigen is unknown. This sample was included in a study of lymphopenia after photon versus proton radiotherapy. Points from the study as a whole: After lymphocyte nadir, photon-treated repertoires showed oligoclonal expansion, especially CD8+ Temra.

TCRdb's table, derived via immunoSEQ multiplex PCR, lists solely in-frame clones and lacks some. The table has roughly 42,000 clones, 65% to 90% seen once. CDR1 LNHDA and CDR2 SQIVND come from the germline V gene (reference sequence). Trimming stripped 5 bases from V and 3 bases from J, with 17 bases between. The length of the CDR3 is 15 residues. The source was peripheral blood, collected from a patient treated with photon-based radiotherapy. This TCR came from a man aged 40-49 years with gastric cancer. The J gene is TRBJ2-7, the V gene TRBV19, with D possibly being TRBD1 (6 bases). CDR3 coding DNA: TGTGCCAGTAGTCCACGTCAACAGGGAATCTACGAGCAGTACTTC. It codes for CASSPRQQGIYEQYF.